This T cell receptor (beta chain) was sequenced during a study of blood T cell repertoires in COVID-19. Produced via immunoSEQ multiplex PCR; TCRdb's table is partial and in-frame only. The table lists about 330,000 clones, roughly 90% of them singletons. V lost 0 bases and J lost 4; bases outside the gene matches: 8. CDR1 SGDLS and CDR2 YYNGEE come from the germline V gene. This CDR3 has 17 amino acids. The TCR sequence derives from a woman between 45 and 65 years old with active or convalescent COVID-19. The specimen sequenced was peripheral blood. This rearrangement joins TRBV9 to TRBJ1-4; 8 bases map to TRBD1. The CDR3: CASSVAPGQGGNEKLFF. The CDR3 region has the DNA TGTGCCAGCAGCGTAGCTCCCGGACAGGGAGGTAATGAAAAACTGTTTTTT.